The 5 T cell receptor beta chains given below trace back to one sample, sequenced in a study of PD-L1 blockade in urothelial cancer. The repertoire was sequenced with immunoSEQ multiplex PCR; TCRdb's copy has only in-frame clones and lacks some. The sample contains approximately 120,000 clones, more than 70% of which appear only once. Time point in this sample: peripheral blood 6 weeks after treatment start. This specimen was PBMCs, taken around atezolizumab (anti-PD-L1) treatment. These receptors came from a man aged 45-60 years with urothelial cancer.

J is TRBJ1-1 and V is TRBV6-6, with D maybe TRBD1 (5 bases). Trimming shortened V by 2 bases and J by 1 base, and 11 bases separated the two germline ends. The germline V gene has CDR1 MNHNY and CDR2 SVGAGI (reference sequence). This CDR3 has 15 residues. The CDR3, as DNA: TGTGCCAGCAGTTACGGGGGGTGGGGGAACACTGAAGCTTTCTTT. Amino acids: CASSYGGWGNTEAFF.

The chain combines TRBV2 with TRBJ2-7, with 10 bases that match TRBD2. This CDR3 comprises 14 residues. Germline V gene lookup returns CDR1 SNHLY and CDR2 FYNNEI. Trimming at V came to 4 bases and at J to 4 bases, leaving 4 bases not matched to a gene. This chain's CDR3 is CASSGLAGAYEQYF. The CDR3 DNA sequence: TGTGCCAGCAGTGGTCTAGCGGGAGCGTACGAGCAGTACTTC.

V gene TRBV10-2 combines with J gene TRBJ1-1, with TRBD1 matching over 7 bases. Germline CDR1 WSHSY, CDR2 SAAADI. The J segment lost 2 bases and the V segment lost 8 bases, leaving 5 bases of the junction unmatched. The CDR3 is 13 residues long. The CDR3, as DNA: TGCGCCAGCCGGGGACAGACCAACACTGAAGCTTTCTTT. Translated, it gives CASRGQTNTEAFF.

The chain carries TRBV28 and TRBJ1-1, with D possibly matching TRBD1 (6 bases). This CDR3 is built from 13 residues. Germline lookup yields CDR1 MDHEN and CDR2 SYDVKM. V was clipped by 2 bases and J by 6 bases, with 10 bases between them. The DNA for the CDR3 is TGTGCCAGCAGTTTAACGACAGGTGCTGAAGCTTTCTTT. Protein sequence: CASSLTTGAEAFF.

This sequence joins TRBV30 and TRBJ1-4; D ambiguous. The V and J ends lost 2 bases and 0 bases respectively, with 10 bases between them. The CDR3 contains 15 residues. Germline loops: CDR1 GTSNPN, CDR2 SVGIG (reference sequence). In nucleotides, the CDR3 is TGTGCCTGGAGTTCTACAGTTGCAACTAATGAAAAACTGTTTTTT. Translating gives CAWSSTVATNEKLFF. Full variable domain (outside the CDR3, taken from reference TRBV30 and TRBJ1-4): SQTIHQWPATLVQPVGSPLSLECTVEGTSNPNLYWYRQAAGRGLQLLFYSVGIGQISSEVPQNLSASRPQDRQFILSSKKLLLSDSGFYLCAWSSTVATNEKLFFGSGTQLSVL.